This T cell receptor beta chain was found in a study of technical replicates of blood from a few donors. Libraries were prepared by immunoSEQ multiplex PCR; TCRdb keeps only in-frame clonotypes and omits some of them. The table records about 72,000 clones, 80% to 95% of them present only once. This CDR3 region has 17 residues. Per germline, CDR1 LGHNA and CDR2 YSLEER. Deletions cut 0 bases from V and 4 bases from J, with 19 bases between. The sample was T cells isolated from PBMCs. The sequence was obtained from a human donor in good health. The V gene is TRBV4-3, the J gene TRBJ2-7, with D possibly being TRBD1 (6 bases). The CDR3 reads CASSQEGQGRSIYEQYF. In nucleotides, the CDR3 is TGCGCCAGCAGCCAAGAAGGTCAGGGGCGCTCCATATACGAGCAGTACTTC.